Included here is one TCR beta chain sequence, with context. This CDR3 region has 15 residues. J was trimmed by 10 bases and V by 5 bases; bases with no gene match: 15. CDR1 MNHEY and CDR2 SVGAGI come from the germline V gene. Constant-segment primers served in 5'RACE that generated TCR alpha and TCR beta cDNA libraries bearing sample barcodes and UMIs. TCRdb analysed the 5' RACE reads with MiXCR anew, one entry per CDR3 protein. The repertoire holds about 470,000 distinct CDR3 sequences, with around a quarter as singletons. The data are from a study of T-cell memory formation after mild COVID-19. For the study at large: Most TCR clusters belonged to a single donor.

This clonotype was obtained from an adult woman who had mild COVID-19 (a few samples of this study predate the infection). Cell type and time point are not known. Specimen: PBMCs or a T cell subset sorted from them (not recorded which). The rearrangement uses TRBV6-5 and TRBJ1-1; 8 bases map to TRBD1. DNA of the CDR3: TGTGCCAGCAGTCAGACGCGACAGGGGCTGCAGGGAGCTTTCTTT. Its protein product is CASSQTRQGLQGAFF.